This TCR beta chain was found in a study of T cell responses to AZD1222 COVID-19 vaccine. TCRdb's table, derived via immunoSEQ multiplex PCR, lists solely in-frame clones and lacks some. The sample has about 120,000 clones, about 91% seen once. Germline CDR1 reads MNHEY; CDR2 reads SMNVEV (reference sequence). The CDR3 has 15 amino acids. Trimming shortened V by 5 bases and J by 7 bases, and 17 bases separated the two germline ends. This sample comprised peripheral blood, obtained on day 0 of AZD1222 vaccination. The genes are TRBV27 and TRBJ1-4, with a tentative D call TRBD1 (6 bases). The receptor was isolated from an adult in good health. CDR3 bases: TGTGCCAGCAGTACAACAGGGAGTTCGCTTGAAAAACTGTTTTTT. Amino acid sequence: CASSTTGSSLEKLFF.